This T cell receptor (beta chain) appears in the sequencing data of a study of CD4 T cells in relation to SARS-CoV-2 and coronaviruses. CD4+ T cells from unexposed donors were obtained before the COVID-19 pandemic (2011-2018). The cells were cultured for around ten days before CD4+ T cells were isolated. As cell numbers allowed, unexposed-donor CD4+ T cells faced SARS-CoV-2 S/N and four cold-coronavirus spikes. On days 3 and 7, cultures got half fresh IL-2 medium. Here immunoSEQ multiplex PCR was the method, and the copy in TCRdb shows in-frame clones only, minus some. Of under 25,000 clones in the sample, 70% to 80% were seen once. Notes on this clone: Its target is not known.

Study results and caveats: No crossreactivity against non-spike viral proteins was tested here.

This CDR3 comprises 13 residues. The germline V gene has CDR1 MDHEN and CDR2 SYDVKM. The V and J ends lost 6 bases and 8 bases, in that order; junction bases with no gene match: 8. Sequenced sample: CD4+ T cells from PBMCs, cultured in vitro. The receptor was derived from a human donor in good health. This chain uses TRBV28 with TRBJ1-2, with 8 bases matching TRBD1. This CDR3 reads CASRQDRAAGYTF. The DNA for the CDR3 is TGTGCCAGCAGACAGGACAGGGCAGCCGGCTACACCTTC.